This T cell receptor beta chain is from a study of shared T cell receptors in the human thymus. Clones were sequenced by immunoSEQ multiplex PCR, and TCRdb holds only the in-frame ones, with some missing. This sample has over 450,000 clones, with approximately 78% found just once. Germline CDR1 is SGHRS and CDR2 is YFSETQ. Trimming cost V 1 base and J 0 bases, with 11 bases left between them. This CDR3 has 15 residues. These sequences were also reported in another study, on human thymus T cells.

Sequencing was done on a sample of thymocytes. The rearrangement uses TRBV5-1 and TRBJ2-7; D ambiguous. The TCR sequence derives from a boy younger than two with a congenital heart defect. The CDR3: CASSLTVGSSYEQYF. The CDR3 nucleotides read TGCGCCAGCAGCTTGACGGTCGGTAGCTCCTACGAGCAGTACTTC.